What follows are 29 T cell receptor beta chains derived from one specimen sequenced in a study of T cell changes during pregnancy in multiple sclerosis (dated by TCRdb to about 2019). Library creation used the immunoSEQ multiplex PCR assay. TCRdb re-hosts the immuneACCESS table, in-frame sequences only. Its copies lack some clones; in the studies checked, an unresolved V gene accounts for under half of them, and the cause for the rest is not known. Counted in this sample were roughly 69,000 clones; around 92% of them appeared once. The leading ten clones occupy roughly 1.6% of the sample. The sequenced sample was peripheral blood, obtained after pregnancy. Source of these receptors: a female donor with multiple sclerosis, enrolled in a pregnancy study.

The chain joins TRBV28 to TRBJ2-7; 8 nucleotides match TRBD1. J gave up 1 base and V 3 bases, and 5 bases lay outside the gene matches. The CDR3 consists of 15 residues. Germline-derived CDR1 and CDR2 are MDHEN and SYDVKM. In nucleotides, the CDR3 is TGTGCCAGCAGTTTCCAGGGGGCCCGTTCCTACGAGCAGTACTTC. This sequence encodes CASSFQGARSYEQYF.

V usage is TRBV5-8 and J usage is TRBJ2-5; no definite D call. V gave up 6 bases and J gave up 2 bases, with 11 bases separating them. Germline V gene data show CDR1 as SGHTS and CDR2 as YDEGEE. CDR3 length equals 13 residues. In nucleotides, the CDR3 is TGTGCCAGCATAAAGAGGTCTCAAGAGACCCAGTACTTC. This encodes CASIKRSQETQYF.

The chain recombines TRBV6-1 with TRBJ1-3, with D hard to call. Germline CDR1 and CDR2: MNHNS and SASEGT. This CDR3 comprises 15 residues. V dropped 3 bases and J dropped 3 bases, with 12 bases sitting between them. Here the CDR3 reads CASSDSSGFGNTIYF. CDR3 nucleotide sequence: TGTGCCAGCAGTGACTCCTCGGGGTTTGGAAACACCATATATTTT.

The V call is TRBV18, the J call TRBJ2-7; the match to TRBD1 covers 8 bases. The CDR3 is 13 amino acids. Germline V lookup: CDR1 KGHSH, CDR2 LQKENI. The ends lost 6 bases at V and 3 bases at J; junction bases unmatched: 4. CDR3 in DNA: TGTGCCAGCTCCCCCGGGACAGGCTACGAGCAGTACTTC. It codes for CASSPGTGYEQYF.

The chain employs TRBV5-1 and TRBJ2-3; tentative D call: TRBD1 (5 bases). V was shortened by 4 bases and J by 3 bases, with 15 bases between the two germline ends. The CDR3 length is 15 residues. Germline V gene data show CDR1 as SGHRS and CDR2 as YFSETQ. DNA of the CDR3: TGCGCCAGCAGCCAAGGGGATTTTGGAACAGATACGCAGTATTTT. Protein product: CASSQGDFGTDTQYF.

The CDR3 bases are TGCGCCAGCACCTCCGGCGACACCATCACCGCTAATGAAAAACTGTTTTTT. Translation gives CASTSGDTITANEKLFF. The chain has TRBV5-1 and TRBJ1-4; unclear D gene. The CDR3 consists of 17 residues. CDR1 and CDR2 from the germline V gene are SGHRS and YFSETQ. Trimming removed 6 bases at V and 3 bases at J, with 21 bases between.

The chain couples TRBV7-2 to TRBJ2-2; 10 bases map to TRBD1. The CDR3 is made up of 16 amino acids. Germline-derived CDR1 and CDR2 are SGHTA and FQGNSA. The J segment lost 5 bases and the V segment lost 1 base, leaving 4 bases of the junction unmatched. DNA of the CDR3: TGTGCCAGCAGCTTAGTGACAGGGGGCTTGACCGGGGAGCTGTTTTTT. Its translation is CASSLVTGGLTGELFF. The variable domain in full, with the rest retrieved from reference TRBV7-2 and TRBJ2-2, is GAGVSQSPSNKVTEKGKDVELRCDPISGHTALYWYRQSLGQGLEFLIYFQGNSAPDKSGLPSDRFSAERTGGSVSTLTIQRTQQEDSAVYLCASSLVTGGLTGELFFGEGSRLTVL.

V is TRBV27 and J is TRBJ2-7; the match to TRBD2 covers 10 bases. CDR3 length: 16 amino acids. The V segment lost 4 bases and the J segment 5 bases; nucleotides outside the gene matches: 11. CDR1 and CDR2 from the germline V gene are MNHEY and SMNVEV (reference sequence). CDR3 in DNA: TGTGCCAGCAGTTCCCCAACGACTAGCGGGTGGGACGAGCAGTACTTC. Encoded protein: CASSSPTTSGWDEQYF.

This clone has only one observation. The chain uses TRBV5-6 and TRBJ1-3; TRBD1 might be the D (6 bases). The V end lost 0 bases, the J end lost 5 bases, and 9 bases lay between the germline ends. This CDR3 comprises 14 residues. Germline loops: CDR1 SGHDT, CDR2 YYEEEE. The CDR3 loop reads CASSLGQGRNTIYF. CDR3 sequence (DNA): TGTGCCAGCAGCTTGGGGCAGGGGAGAAACACCATATATTTT.

This clone was seen a few times. This sample also contains other DNA sequences that code for the same CDR3. This rearrangement joins TRBV2 to TRBJ1-5; maybe TRBD1 (6 bases). Germline V gives CDR1 SNHLY, CDR2 FYNNEI. The CDR3 is 15 residues long. V lost 2 bases to trimming and J lost 1 base, with 9 bases between them. The CDR3 coding sequence is TGTGCCAGCAGTGAACAGGGGTTAAGCAATCAGCCCCAGCATTTT. Translation gives CASSEQGLSNQPQHF.

The CDR3 loop reads CASSVQYNEQFF. CDR3 nucleotides: TGTGCCAGCAGTGTCCAATACAATGAGCAGTTCTTC. The V and J genes are TRBV2 and TRBJ2-1; D is unresolved. Germline lookup yields CDR1 SNHLY and CDR2 FYNNEI. The V gene lost 4 bases and the J gene lost 4 bases, with 5 bases spanning the gap. CDR3 size: 12 residues. The full variable domain, its missing parts supplied by reference TRBV2 and TRBJ2-1, is EPEVTQTPSHQVTQMGQEVILRCVPISNHLYFYWYRQILGQKVEFLVSFYNNEISEKSEIFDDQFSVERPDGSNFTLKIRSTKLEDSAMYFCASSVQYNEQFFGPGTRLTVL.

This clone has just a few counts. The chain combines TRBV18 with TRBJ1-1; D possibly corresponds to TRBD1 (5 bases). Trimming left V 8 bases short and J 2 bases short, with 15 bases between. Germline CDR1 reads KGHSH; CDR2 reads LQKENI. CDR3 length: 14 amino acids. Here the CDR3 reads CASASQGYNTEAFF. The CDR3 DNA sequence: TGTGCCAGCGCCTCTCAGGGTTATAACACTGAAGCTTTCTTT.

V gene TRBV7-2 combines with J gene TRBJ2-5; 9 nucleotides agree with TRBD1. Germline CDR1 and CDR2: SGHTA and FQGNSA. The ends lost 2 bases at V and 1 base at J; junction bases unmatched: 5. This CDR3 is built from 16 residues. The CDR3 nucleotides read TGTGCCAGCAGCTTAAGTCTACAGGGGGCCCAAGAGACCCAGTACTTC. Protein product: CASSLSLQGAQETQYF.

The rearrangement joins TRBV2 to TRBJ1-1; D not resolved. CDR1 SNHLY and CDR2 FYNNEI come from the germline V gene. V dropped 5 bases and J dropped 10 bases, with 14 bases sitting between them. This CDR3 contains 12 residues. The CDR3 reads CASSSGPGGAFF. The CDR3, as DNA: TGTGCCAGCAGTTCCGGACCGGGAGGAGCTTTCTTT.

The chain employs TRBV5-1 and TRBJ2-1; the match to TRBD2 covers 8 bases. CDR3 length equals 15 residues. V was pared by 3 bases and J by 0 bases, with 2 bases of the junction left unmatched. CDR1 and CDR2 (germline): SGHRS, YFSETQ. Written as DNA, the CDR3 is TGCGCCAGCAGCTGGAGCGGGAGCTCCTACAATGAGCAGTTCTTC. This sequence encodes CASSWSGSSYNEQFF.

This chain links TRBV30 with TRBJ1-2; 8 bases line up with TRBD1. From germline, CDR1 is GTSNPN and CDR2 SVGIG (reference sequence). This CDR3 comprises 15 residues. J lost 6 bases, V lost 3 bases, and 12 bases had no gene match. Here the CDR3 DNA reads TGTGCCTGGAGAGCCCAGGGGGCGGGGGTTCATGGCTACACCTTC. Translating gives CAWRAQGAGVHGYTF.

This clone was recorded many times. CDR3: CASSYSGGTEAFF. For the CDR3, the DNA is TGTGCCAGCAGTTACTCGGGGGGCACTGAAGCTTTCTTT. The chain couples TRBV6-5 to TRBJ1-1, with D possibly being TRBD1 (5 bases). Germline V gives CDR1 MNHEY, CDR2 SVGAGI. The CDR3 totals 13 residues. V lost 0 bases and J 4 bases, leaving 6 bases between the germline ends.

V is TRBV6-5 and J is TRBJ2-5, with no clear D. Looked up from germline, CDR1 is MNHEY and CDR2 is SVGAGI. The CDR3 runs to 11 residues. Trimming cost V 2 bases and J 4 bases, with 2 bases left between them. CDR3 in amino acids: CASSYRETQYF. The CDR3, as DNA: TGTGCCAGCAGTTACCGAGAGACCCAGTACTTC.

V is TRBV11-1 and J is TRBJ2-1; D gene unclear. This CDR3 has 14 amino acids. The germline V gene has CDR1 SGHAT and CDR2 FQDESV (reference sequence). V dropped 3 bases and J dropped 8 bases, with 14 bases sitting between them. The CDR3 DNA reads as TGTGCCAGCAGCTTGACGACTGGAAGCGATGAGCAGTTCTTC. Amino acids: CASSLTTGSDEQFF.

The gene calls are TRBV28 and TRBJ2-5; 10 positions match TRBD2. The CDR3 consists of 16 residues. The germline V gene encodes CDR1 MDHEN and CDR2 SYDVKM. Germline trimming cut 2 bases from V and 1 base from J; bases unmatched to any gene: 4. DNA of the CDR3: TGTGCCAGCAGTTTAGGGTGGACTAGCGGCCAAGAGACCCAGTACTTC. Its protein product is CASSLGWTSGQETQYF.

The chain employs TRBV10-3 and TRBJ2-1; D uncertain. Between the trimmed V and J ends, which lost 8 bases and 8 bases, there was a span of 13 bases. The CDR3 is 12 amino acids. Looked up from germline, CDR1 is ENHRY and CDR2 is SYGVKD. As DNA, the CDR3 is TGTGCCATCGCCCCCCTCCGGGATGAGCAGTTCTTC. Protein: CAIAPLRDEQFF.

This clone was observed a few times. The gene calls are TRBV6-5 and TRBJ2-7; D gene unclear. V dropped 6 bases and J dropped 2 bases, with 17 bases sitting between them. Looked up from germline, CDR1 is MNHEY and CDR2 is SVGAGI. This CDR3 contains 15 residues. The chain's CDR3 is CASRQSAGITYEQYF. As DNA, the CDR3 is TGTGCCAGCAGGCAATCGGCAGGAATCACCTACGAGCAGTACTTC.

The chain employs TRBV5-1 and TRBJ1-1; the match to TRBD1 covers 8 bases. Germline V CDR1 and CDR2: SGHRS, YFSETQ. V shed 0 bases, J shed 4 bases, and the junction held 5 bases outside the gene matches. The CDR3 consists of 15 residues. The CDR3 nucleotides are TGCGCCAGCAGCTTGGGGGATACAGGGGGCACTGAAGCTTTCTTT. It yields the protein CASSLGDTGGTEAFF.

The chain combines TRBV27 with TRBJ1-4, with 7 bases matching TRBD1. Germline CDR1 is MNHEY and CDR2 is SMNVEV (reference sequence). The CDR3 is 15 residues long. The J segment lost 8 bases and the V segment lost 6 bases, leaving 12 bases of the junction unmatched. The CDR3 DNA reads as TGTGCCAGCAGATCCAGACAGGGAGAGGGGGAAAAACTGTTTTTT. Its protein product is CASRSRQGEGEKLFF.

The chain employs TRBV30 and TRBJ2-7, with 7 bases lining up with TRBD2. With 4 bases clipped from V and 4 bases from J, the junction kept 4 bases outside the gene matches. The germline CDR1 and CDR2 sequences are GTSNPN and SVGIG (reference sequence). The CDR3 sequence is 12 residues long. The CDR3 nucleotides are TGTGCCTGGAATGAGGGAGGGTACGAGCAGTACTTC. As protein: CAWNEGGYEQYF.

This chain uses TRBV7-9 with TRBJ2-1, with 9 positions matching TRBD1. V lost 7 bases and J lost 4; bases outside the gene matches: 8. Germline CDR1 reads SEHNR; CDR2 reads FQNEAQ (reference sequence). CDR3 size: 15 residues. DNA for the CDR3: TGTGCCAGCAACCCCGGGACAGGGACATACAATGAGCAGTTCTTC. It translates to CASNPGTGTYNEQFF.

This clone was recorded only once. J is TRBJ2-1 and V is TRBV7-2, with TRBD2 matching over 9 bases. J lost 2 bases, V lost 3 bases, and 5 bases had no gene match. CDR1 and CDR2 from the germline V gene are SGHTA and FQGNSA. The length of the CDR3 is 16 residues. The CDR3 DNA sequence: TGTGCCAGCAGCTTGGGGACTAGCTCCACCTACAATGAGCAGTTCTTC. Protein: CASSLGTSSTYNEQFF.

The chain carries TRBV6-6 and TRBJ2-7, with 10 bases aligning to TRBD1. Germline CDR1 is MNHNY and CDR2 is SVGAGI (reference sequence). J gave up 7 bases and V 4 bases, and 10 bases lay outside the gene matches. The CDR3 is 15 residues long. CDR3 sequence: CASSFSDRGRVEQYF. Written as DNA, the CDR3 is TGTGCCAGCAGTTTCTCTGACAGGGGGCGAGTTGAGCAGTACTTC.

The chain joins TRBV7-2 to TRBJ2-1; 7 nucleotides match TRBD2. The ends lost 5 bases at V and 6 bases at J; junction bases unmatched: 10. Per the germline V gene, CDR1 is SGHTA and CDR2 is FQGNSA. The CDR3 sequence is 15 residues long. The chain's CDR3 is CASSLMRGTGNEQFF. The DNA of the CDR3 is TGTGCCAGCAGCCTTATGCGGGGGACCGGCAATGAGCAGTTCTTC.